The rows below give T cell receptor beta chains drawn from one sample of a study of T-cell reconstitution after alpha-beta-depleted transplantation in children. TCRdb fed the PCR reads into MiXCR, producing one record per CDR3 protein. This sample has 120,000 to 150,000 distinct CDR3 sequences, with about 9% found just once. Here the sequenced sample was PBMCs, mostly from graft donor cells, taken 180 days after TCRalphabeta/CD19-depleted stem cell transplant. The receptors originated from a female patient aged 2-9 years who had a stem cell transplant for congenital amegakaryocytic thrombocytopenia, so the T cells may come from the graft donor. Each CDR3 is given with its conserved first and last residue. Only part of the rows carry a size: once, few, many, or a class if the clone is expanded.

CDR3	size	J	V
CASSADSDHQPQHF	many	TRBJ1-5	TRBV5-1
CASSLVGAGPLSSYEQYF	many	TRBJ2-7	TRBV5-6
CASSHGLVDEQFF	many	TRBJ2-1	TRBV5-1
CSADLAGGPLEQYF	many	TRBJ2-7	TRBV20-1
CASSLARQYEQYF	many	TRBJ2-7	TRBV28
CAIAGGEGEAFF	many	TRBJ1-1	TRBV10-3
CASSTLRARSTDTQYF	many	TRBJ2-3	TRBV5-6
CASSQTATSGIRDEQFF	many	TRBJ2-1	TRBV5-6
CASSTSDSGTQYF	.	TRBJ2-5	TRBV21-1
CASSPRPGKEQPQHF	many	TRBJ1-5	TRBV7-2
CASSQDFYEQYF	few	TRBJ2-7	TRBV3-1
CASSFSTDTQYF	many	TRBJ2-3	TRBV5-1
CASSLDRADSPLHF	few	TRBJ1-6	TRBV5-1
CASSQDQGIAWEQYF	many	TRBJ2-7	TRBV4-1
CASSPRVYAETYEQYF	few	TRBJ2-7	TRBV5-1
CASSITGTRGRNTIYF	few	TRBJ1-3	TRBV28
CASSYGQRENTIYF	many	TRBJ1-3	TRBV6-5
CASRKRDPGTDTQYF	many	TRBJ2-3	TRBV4-1
CASATRQDTEAFF	few	TRBJ1-1	TRBV7-9
CALSADLFTEQFF	few	TRBJ2-1	TRBV2
CASSLKVRGSKNIQYF	few	TRBJ2-4	TRBV12-3/TRBV12-4
CASSLRPGASFYGYTF	few	TRBJ1-2	TRBV13
CSARGLASEQYF	many	TRBJ2-7	TRBV20-1
CSVEMRTEQFF	few	TRBJ2-1	TRBV29-1
CSVEVNSPYNEQFF	many	TRBJ2-1	TRBV29-1
CARKIGTPNTGELFF	many	TRBJ2-2	TRBV7-6
CATSITFYEQYF	few	TRBJ2-7	TRBV21-1
CAISEIRDRDSGANGLTF	.	TRBJ2-6	TRBV10-3
CAIRRGELNTEAFF	many	TRBJ1-1	TRBV10-3
CASTSRGQGNYEQYF	few	TRBJ2-7	TRBV27
CASTPLYTDTQYF	few	TRBJ2-3	TRBV7-9
CASSNSLPGLNEKLFF	.	TRBJ1-4	TRBV28
CATAQGWETQYF	many	TRBJ2-5	TRBV10-3
CSAPKGLAGGRTQYF	.	TRBJ2-5	TRBV20-1
CSAPDQLDEQYF	many	TRBJ2-7	TRBV20-1
CSAIQGGSSYNEQFF	many	TRBJ2-1	TRBV20-1
CSVLPGQGTDTQYF	many	TRBJ2-3	TRBV29-1
CASSSSGGAHGELFF	.	TRBJ2-2	TRBV12-3/TRBV12-4
CASSLSQGTAQPQHF	many	TRBJ1-5	TRBV27
CASSRGTSGPGIYNEQFF	many	TRBJ2-1	TRBV7-2
CSTGDTQYF	many	TRBJ2-3	TRBV29-1
CSASLVTKNIQYF	few	TRBJ2-4	TRBV20-1
CASSLAGQFNQPQRF	.	TRBJ1-5	TRBV5-1
CASSLAIGIPNEKLFF	.	TRBJ1-4	TRBV7-9
CSVATDRTAYEQYF	.	TRBJ2-7	TRBV29-1
CASSFQRVSYNSPLHF	many	TRBJ1-6	TRBV27
CASSLMLAGAQPQHF	many	TRBJ1-5	TRBV28
CATSRAARRPFWEETQYF	.	TRBJ2-5	TRBV15
CASSFPGQGDSDEQFF	.	TRBJ2-1	TRBV5-5